This T cell receptor (beta chain) stems from a study of chemoradiotherapy in HPV16-positive cancers. Profiled with immunoSEQ multiplex PCR; TCRdb holds only in-frame clones, not every one. Among around 5,000 clones listed, 90% were seen once. The CDR3 is 14 residues long. Trimming took off 5 bases at V and 6 bases at J, with 15 bases between the two ends. Germline V lookup: CDR1 SGHVS, CDR2 FQNEAQ. Repertoires were sampled repeatedly during chemoradiotherapy. The material sequenced was tumor tissue, taken from a patient who underwent chemoradiotherapy. This clonotype originated in a human donor with HPV-associated anogenital cancer. V gene TRBV7-8 combines with J gene TRBJ2-3, with D possibly being TRBD2 (6 bases). The CDR3 DNA sequence: TGTGCCAGCAGCCCCAGTACCGGAGGGGATACGCAGTATTTT. Its translation: CASSPSTGGDTQYF.